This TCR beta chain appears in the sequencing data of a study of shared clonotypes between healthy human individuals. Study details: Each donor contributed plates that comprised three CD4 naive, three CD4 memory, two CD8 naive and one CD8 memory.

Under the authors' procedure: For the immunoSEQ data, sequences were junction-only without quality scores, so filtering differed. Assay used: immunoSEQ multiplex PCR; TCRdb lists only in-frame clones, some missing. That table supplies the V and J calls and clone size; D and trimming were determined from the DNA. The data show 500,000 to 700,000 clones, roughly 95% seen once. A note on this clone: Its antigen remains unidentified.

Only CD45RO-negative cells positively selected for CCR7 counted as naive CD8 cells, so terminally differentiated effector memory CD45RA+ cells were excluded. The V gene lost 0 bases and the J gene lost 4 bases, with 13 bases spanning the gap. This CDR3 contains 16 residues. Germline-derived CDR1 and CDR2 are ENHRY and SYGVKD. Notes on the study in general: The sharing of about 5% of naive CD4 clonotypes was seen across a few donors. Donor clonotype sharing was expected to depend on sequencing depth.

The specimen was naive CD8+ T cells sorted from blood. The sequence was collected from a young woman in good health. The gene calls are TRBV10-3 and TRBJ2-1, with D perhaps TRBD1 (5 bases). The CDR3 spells CAISESISTVYNEQFF. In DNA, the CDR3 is TGTGCCATCAGTGAGTCGATTTCGACAGTATACAATGAGCAGTTCTTC.